These 28 T cell receptor beta chains were sequenced from one sample in a study of shared clonotypes between healthy human individuals. Method: immunoSEQ multiplex PCR; TCRdb's copy keeps in-frame clones and lacks some. The repertoire consists of 850,000 to 1,200,000 clones, with roughly 80% occurring once and the leading ten covering approximately 1.3%. Specimen: memory CD4+ T cells sorted from blood. Documented subset: CD45RA-negative fraction. These receptors came from a man in his late teens or twenties in good health.

The count of this clone is one. This chain connects TRBV28 to TRBJ1-1; TRBD1 aligns across 7 bases. The germline gives CDR1 MDHEN, CDR2 SYDVKM. V was clipped by 6 bases and J by 7 bases; unmatched bases: 17. This CDR3 is built from 16 residues. The CDR3 nucleotides read TGTGCCAGCAGGAACCAGGAGACAGGGCTGGTGAATGAAGCTTTCTTT. It is translated as CASRNQETGLVNEAFF.

The V gene is TRBV2, the J gene TRBJ2-2, with 10 nucleotides matching TRBD1. With 5 bases clipped from V and 6 bases from J, the junction kept 6 bases outside the gene matches. Germline CDR1 and CDR2: SNHLY and FYNNEI. CDR3 size: 15 residues. CDR3 in amino acids: CASSRQGASSGELFF. CDR3 nucleotide sequence: TGTGCCAGCAGTCGACAGGGGGCGAGCTCCGGGGAGCTGTTTTTT.

V and J are TRBV7-2 and TRBJ1-4, with 9 bases lining up with TRBD1. CDR3 length: 15 amino acids. Germline V gives CDR1 SGHTA, CDR2 FQGNSA. Losses at the gene ends were 2 bases for V and 8 bases for J; bases not matched to a gene: 6. As DNA, the CDR3 is TGTGCCAGCAGCTTAATTACAGGGGGCAGCGAAAAACTGTTTTTT. It is translated as CASSLITGGSEKLFF.

V and J are TRBV4-1 and TRBJ2-7, with D maybe TRBD1 (6 bases). The CDR3 totals 15 residues. Germline V gene data show CDR1 as MGHRA and CDR2 as YSYEKL. Trimming removed 4 bases at V and 2 bases at J, with 15 bases between. The CDR3 DNA follows: TGCGCCAGCAGCCCACAGGGCAGGGACACCTACGAGCAGTACTTC. Protein product: CASSPQGRDTYEQYF.

This sequence joins TRBV7-9 and TRBJ2-3; 7 nucleotides agree with TRBD1. The CDR3 loop spans 14 amino acids. The J segment lost 8 bases and the V segment lost 1 base, leaving 6 bases of the junction unmatched. Germline CDR1 and CDR2: SEHNR and FQNEAQ (reference sequence). CDR3 nucleotide sequence: TGTGCCAGCAGCTTAGGACAGGGTGGAGGTACGCAGTATTTT. Translation gives CASSLGQGGGTQYF.

The J gene is TRBJ2-3, the V gene TRBV5-1; D ambiguous. The germline V and J ends were trimmed by 4 bases and 3 bases, with 12 bases remaining between them. Germline CDR1 is SGHRS and CDR2 is YFSETQ. The CDR3 consists of 14 residues. In nucleotides, the CDR3 is TGCGCCAGCAGCGACGTTATCGGTACAGATACGCAGTATTTT. Protein sequence: CASSDVIGTDTQYF.

The V call is TRBV7-9, the J call TRBJ2-7; TRBD1 agrees at 11 bases. Germline CDR1 and CDR2: SEHNR and FQNEAQ (reference sequence). Unmatched junction bases numbered 3, after V lost 1 base and J lost 13 bases. The CDR3 sequence is 12 residues long. This CDR3 reads CASSLGTGGKYF. The CDR3 region has the DNA TGTGCCAGCAGCTTAGGGACAGGGGGCAAATACTTC.

This clone was counted a single time. The V call is TRBV19, the J call TRBJ1-1; D unclear. Per the germline V gene, CDR1 is LNHDA and CDR2 is SQIVND (reference sequence). This CDR3 has 13 residues. Trimming left V 5 bases short and J 3 bases short, with 10 bases between. The CDR3, as DNA: TGTGCCAGTAGTCAAGATTGGGACACTGAAGCTTTCTTT. The encoded protein is CASSQDWDTEAFF.

This sequence joins TRBV28 and TRBJ2-3; 12 positions agree with TRBD2. With V trimmed by 4 bases and J by 3 bases, 2 bases remained unmatched. The CDR3 is made up of 15 amino acids. Germline values: CDR1 MDHEN, CDR2 SYDVKM. The chain's CDR3 is CASSSSGGDTDTQYF. The DNA of the CDR3 is TGTGCCAGCAGTTCTAGCGGGGGGGATACAGATACGCAGTATTTT.

The V and J genes are TRBV10-2 and TRBJ1-6; D is unclear. Looked up from germline, CDR1 is WSHSY and CDR2 is SAAADI. V gave up 4 bases and J gave up 7 bases, with 5 bases separating them. The CDR3 totals 12 residues. The CDR3 loop reads CASSAGNSPLHF. The CDR3 region has the DNA TGCGCCAGCAGTGCGGGGAATTCACCCCTCCACTTT.

This chain connects TRBV29-1 to TRBJ1-5; D gene unclear. The germline V gene encodes CDR1 SQVTM and CDR2 ANQGSEA. This CDR3 has 13 amino acids. V was trimmed by 4 bases and J by 2 bases, leaving 9 bases between them. The CDR3 loop reads CSVVFSGNQPQHF. The DNA of the CDR3 is TGCAGCGTTGTTTTTTCGGGCAATCAGCCCCAGCATTTT. Full variable domain (outside the CDR3, taken from reference TRBV29-1 and TRBJ1-5): SAVISQKPSRDICQRGTSLTIQCQVDSQVTMMFWYRQQPGQSLTLIATANQGSEATYESGFVIDKFPISRPNLTFSTLTVSNMSPEDSSIYLCSVVFSGNQPQHFGDGTRLSIL.

The V and J genes are TRBV5-1 and TRBJ2-1; TRBD2 agrees at 9 bases. This CDR3 is 13 amino acids long. Losses at the gene ends were 0 bases for V and 15 bases for J; bases not matched to a gene: 7. Germline CDR1 and CDR2: SGHRS and YFSETQ. CDR3 sequence: CASSLAPAGGRFF. CDR3 nucleotides: TGCGCCAGCAGCTTGGCACCAGCGGGAGGAAGGTTCTTC.

This sequence joins TRBV4-1 and TRBJ2-3; 11 bases are a match to TRBD1. This CDR3 has 15 residues. Trimming removed 4 bases from V and 2 bases from J; junction bases left unmatched: 2. The germline V gene has CDR1 MGHRA and CDR2 YSYEKL. CDR3 sequence (DNA): TGCGCCAGCAGCCGAGGACAGGGGGCCACAGATACGCAGTATTTT. Its translation is CASSRGQGATDTQYF.

The V and J genes are TRBV4-2 and TRBJ2-3; D is unclear. Trimming pared 0 bases from V and 3 bases from J, leaving 7 bases between. Germline CDR1 reads LGHNA; CDR2 reads YNFKEQ. This CDR3 contains 14 residues. CDR3 protein: CASSQESRTDTQYF. The CDR3 DNA reads as TGTGCCAGCAGCCAAGAGTCGAGGACAGATACGCAGTATTTT.

This chain joins TRBV27 and TRBJ1-2, with 8 bases identical to TRBD1. From germline, CDR1 is MNHEY and CDR2 SMNVEV (reference sequence). J was trimmed by 0 bases and V by 5 bases; bases with no gene match: 8. This CDR3 is built from 16 residues. The CDR3 DNA reads TGTGCCAGCAGTAGGACAGGGTTTGGGGCTAACTATGGCTACACCTTC. This gives the protein CASSRTGFGANYGYTF.

V usage is TRBV12-5 and J usage is TRBJ2-1; a weak D match, TRBD2 (6 bases). Trimming removed 6 bases from V and 0 bases from J, with 15 bases in between. This CDR3 is 16 amino acids long. Germline CDR1 and CDR2: LGHNT and FRNRAP. CDR3 region: CASGSRDSNSYNEQFF. In DNA form, the CDR3 reads TGTGCTAGTGGCAGCCGGGACTCCAACTCCTACAATGAGCAGTTCTTC. Full variable domain (outside the CDR3, taken from reference TRBV12-5 and TRBJ2-1): DARVTQTPRHKVTEMGQEVTMRCQPILGHNTVFWYRQTMMQGLELLAYFRNRAPLDDSGMPKDRFSAEMPDATLATLKIQPSEPRDSAVYFCASGSRDSNSYNEQFFGPGTRLTVL.

CDR3 sequence (DNA): TGTGCCAGCAGTGACCCCGGGAAAAAACTGTTTTTT. This translates into CASSDPGKKLFF. This chain uses TRBV6-1 with TRBJ1-4; unclear D gene. The germline V gene encodes CDR1 MNHNS and CDR2 SASEGT. This CDR3 has 12 amino acids. V shed 3 bases and J shed 9 bases, with 8 bases lying between them.

This clone has only one observation. J is TRBJ2-3 and V is TRBV29-1; TRBD1 aligns across 8 bases. The junction had 3 bases not matched to a gene; V was cut back by 7 bases and J by 0 bases. The CDR3 contains 13 residues. CDR1 and CDR2 from the germline V gene are SQVTM and ANQGSEA. In DNA form, the CDR3 reads TGCAGCGCAGGGGGCGTAAGCACAGATACGCAGTATTTT. It specifies CSAGGVSTDTQYF.

In the case of this clone: It is likely a read error: a sequence one base away is far more abundant. This chain uses TRBV7-2 with TRBJ1-1, with D possibly matching TRBD1 (5 bases). This CDR3 is 14 amino acids long. CDR1 and CDR2 (germline): SGHTA, FQGNSA. For the CDR3, the DNA is TGTGCCAACAGCCCGCCGGGGGGGAACACTGAAGCTTTCTTT. Translating it yields CANSPPGGNTEAFF. The full variable domain, its missing parts supplied by reference TRBV7-2 and TRBJ1-1, is GAGVSQSPSNKVTEKGKDVELRCDPISGHTALYWYRQSLGQGLEFLIYFQGNSAPDKSGLPSDRFSAERTGGSVSTLTIQRTQQEDSAVYLCANSPPGGNTEAFFGQGTRLTVV.

The chain is built from TRBV30 and TRBJ2-1, with TRBD2 as a possible D gene (5 bases). The V gene's germline CDR1 is GTSNPN and CDR2 SVGIG (reference sequence). The CDR3 contains 14 residues. Trimming pared 8 bases from V and 0 bases from J, leaving 14 bases between. The CDR3 here is CALMGGSSYNEQFF. The CDR3 nucleotides read TGTGCCCTCATGGGTGGGAGCTCCTACAATGAGCAGTTCTTC.

V and J are TRBV28 and TRBJ1-2; TRBD1 matches at 9 bases. This CDR3 contains 16 residues. Unmatched junction bases numbered 15, after V lost 8 bases and J lost 5 bases. In germline, CDR1 is MDHEN, CDR2 SYDVKM. CDR3 in amino acids: CASAPSSRDRDYGYTF. The CDR3 DNA reads as TGTGCCAGCGCACCATCCTCCAGGGACAGGGATTATGGCTACACCTTC.

This rearrangement joins TRBV7-8 to TRBJ2-3; 10 nucleotides line up with TRBD2. Germline-derived CDR1 and CDR2 are SGHVS and FQNEAQ. V trimming: 5 bases; J trimming: 0 bases; junction bases outside the gene matches: 5. The CDR3 loop spans 16 amino acids. The CDR3 sequence: CASSKTSGVSTDTQYF. The DNA of the CDR3 is TGTGCCAGCAGCAAAACTAGCGGGGTGAGCACAGATACGCAGTATTTT.

In DNA, the CDR3 is TGTGCCAGCAGCTTGGGACTAGCGGACACCGGGGAGCTGTTTTTT. Residues: CASSLGLADTGELFF. The chain is built from TRBV5-4 and TRBJ2-2, with 9 bases lining up with TRBD2. The germline V gene encodes CDR1 SGHNT and CDR2 YYREEE (reference sequence). V shed 0 bases and J 3 bases; nucleotides not matched to a gene: 0. The CDR3 is 15 amino acids.

This clone has just a few counts. The V and J genes are TRBV29-1 and TRBJ1-1; D call uncertain. The CDR3 has 11 amino acids. V lost 8 bases to trimming and J lost 2 bases, with 9 bases between them. Germline V gene data show CDR1 as SQVTM and CDR2 as ANQGSEA. The CDR3 here is CSSLGNTEAFF. As DNA, the CDR3 is TGCAGCTCCTTGGGTAACACTGAAGCTTTCTTT.

This chain connects TRBV11-2 to TRBJ2-5, with TRBD2 matching 9 bases. The CDR3 totals 15 residues. Germline V lookup: CDR1 SGHAT, CDR2 FQNNGV. With 6 bases clipped from V and 3 bases from J, the junction kept 8 bases outside the gene matches. The CDR3 region is CASSSRLADKETQYF. The CDR3 nucleotides are TGTGCCAGCAGTTCCCGACTAGCGGATAAAGAGACCCAGTACTTC.

The V call is TRBV28, the J call TRBJ1-1, with D hard to call. The CDR3 has 16 amino acids. The V and J ends lost 5 bases and 2 bases respectively, with 18 bases between them. CDR1 is MDHEN, CDR2 SYDVKM, per germline. The CDR3: CASSPARGVSNTEAFF. The CDR3 DNA follows: TGTGCCAGCAGTCCCGCCCGGGGAGTGTCTAACACTGAAGCTTTCTTT.

The table lists this clone with many counts. This chain joins TRBV28 and TRBJ1-1; no firm D call. Looked up from germline, CDR1 is MDHEN and CDR2 is SYDVKM. Trimming stripped 5 bases from V and 3 bases from J, with 7 bases between. The CDR3 consists of 12 residues. The CDR3, as DNA: TGTGCCAGCAGTCTAGGGTACACTGAAGCTTTCTTT. It yields the protein CASSLGYTEAFF.

The J gene is TRBJ2-5, the V gene TRBV28; the D gene is possibly TRBD2 (6 bases). V was trimmed by 4 bases and J by 3 bases, leaving 21 bases between them. The length of the CDR3 is 17 residues. Germline lookup yields CDR1 MDHEN and CDR2 SYDVKM. For the CDR3, the DNA is TGTGCCAGCAGTTCGCGTTCTCTCGCTAGGAGGGAAGAGACCCAGTACTTC. Translation: CASSSRSLARREETQYF.